This T cell receptor beta chain was obtained from a study of Tregs in tolerant kidney transplant recipients. The study, taken as a whole, reports: Expanding Tregs on activated donor B cells appeared to best identify donor-specific TCRbeta clones.

The CDR3 sequence is 19 residues long. CDR1 and CDR2 (germline): SEHNR, FQNEAQ (reference sequence). Trimming removed 3 bases from V and 0 bases from J, with 23 bases in between. Related graft donors supplied nonmyeloablative bone marrow transplants, and mixed chimerism was transient. Unstimulated regulatory T cells (CD4+CD25+CD127-), CD4+CD25- non-regulatory cells, CD4 and CD8 cells were FACS-sorted from thawed PBMCs. Some clones are missing from TCRdb's copy, which holds only in-frame ones; the method was immunoSEQ multiplex PCR. The table has approximately 82,000 clones, approximately 93% seen once. Comment on this clone: Its antigen remains unidentified.

This chain connects TRBV7-9 to TRBJ1-1; a possible D gene is TRBD1 (6 bases). This clonotype was obtained from a human patient who received a combined kidney and bone marrow transplant. The graft donor may account for some of the T cells. Sample: CD4+ T cells from blood (PBMCs), taken 12 months after the transplant. The chain's CDR3 is CASSLTSGAAGLMNTEAFF. The CDR3 DNA reads as TGTGCCAGCAGCTTGACCTCAGGGGCCGCGGGCCTCATGAACACTGAAGCTTTCTTT.